The rows below give T cell receptor beta chains drawn from one sample of a study of blood T cell repertoires in COVID-19. Assay used: immunoSEQ multiplex PCR; TCRdb lists only in-frame clones, some missing. The table includes about 120,000 clones, 80% to 90% detected once. The material sequenced was peripheral blood. These receptors were obtained from a man in his 70s with active or convalescent COVID-19. Both conserved end residues are part of each CDR3. The D gene is left open where the match is weak. Expanded clones are given a class, and other clones once, few, many or no size at all.

d_gene	len	abundance	v_gene	j_gene	CDR3aa	CDR3nt
TRBD2	18	.	TRBV7-3	TRBJ2-4	CASSPNSGGVLAKNIQYF	TGTGCCAGCAGCCCCAATTCGGGAGGAGTATTAGCCAAAAACATTCAGTACTTC
.	11	.	TRBV28	TRBJ1-1	CASSWDIEAFF	TGTGCCAGCAGTTGGGACATTGAAGCTTTCTTT
TRBD2	14	.	TRBV7-3	TRBJ2-1	CASSRTSDGNEQFF	TGTGCCAGCAGCCGGACTAGCGACGGCAATGAGCAGTTCTTC
.	16	.	TRBV21-1	TRBJ1-5	CASSKVETWGNQPQHF	TGTGCCAGCAGCAAAGTAGAGACTTGGGGCAATCAGCCCCAGCATTTT
.	15	.	TRBV19	TRBJ1-6	CASSTVRSDNSPLHF	TGTGCCAGTAGTACCGTCCGGAGCGATAATTCACCCCTCCACTTT
TRBD1	15	.	TRBV18	TRBJ1-6	CASSPRDRENSPLHF	TGTGCCAGCTCACCACGGGACAGGGAAAATTCACCCCTCCACTTT
TRBD2	20	.	TRBV6-1	TRBJ2-3	CASSVLRFRLAGGTTDTQYF	TGTGCCAGCAGTGTCCTCCGTTTTCGCCTAGCGGGAGGGACCACAGATACGCAGTATTTT
.	18	.	TRBV11-3	TRBJ2-7	CASSSSGGPGGKVYEQYF	TGTGCCAGCAGCTCATCCGGGGGGCCAGGGGGCAAAGTCTACGAGCAGTACTTC
TRBD2	13	.	TRBV27	TRBJ2-7	CASSSGLAYEQYF	TGTGCCAGCAGTTCTGGACTAGCCTACGAGCAGTACTTC
.	18	once	TRBV28	TRBJ1-5	CASSLGGRGPYSNQPQHF	TGTGCCAGCAGTTTAGGTGGCAGGGGACCTTATAGCAATCAGCCCCAGCATTTT
TRBD1	17	.	TRBV2	TRBJ1-1	CASSEASTGGSNTEAFF	TGTGCCAGCAGTGAAGCATCGACAGGGGGCTCTAACACTGAAGCTTTCTTT
.	15	.	TRBV5-1	TRBJ1-2	CASSSKLDSNYGYTF	TGCGCCAGCAGCTCGAAGCTGGACTCAAACTATGGCTACACCTTC
.	13	.	TRBV12-3/TRBV12-4	TRBJ1-2	CASSLEQLVGDTF	TGTGCCAGCAGCCTCGAACAGCTCGTGGGAGACACCTTC
.	14	.	TRBV7-7	TRBJ2-3	CASSLGRATDTQYF	TGTGCTAGCAGCTTAGGCAGGGCTACAGATACGCAGTATTTT
TRBD1	14	.	TRBV18	TRBJ1-1	CASSPAQGGTEAFF	TGTGCCAGCTCACCTGCACAGGGGGGCACTGAAGCTTTCTTT
.	14	.	TRBV6-2/TRBV6-3	TRBJ1-2	CASSYRDTSYGYTF	TGTGCCAGCAGTTACCGGGACACCTCCTATGGCTACACCTTC
TRBD2	18	.	TRBV15	TRBJ2-1	CATSRDLYSGRAVNEQFF	TGTGCCACCAGCAGAGATCTTTATAGCGGGAGGGCCGTCAATGAGCAGTTCTTC
.	12	.	TRBV29-1	TRBJ2-7	CSAEGVGYEQYF	TGCAGCGCCGAGGGGGTGGGATACGAGCAGTACTTC
.	15	.	TRBV28	TRBJ2-3	CASSLLGQRANTQYF	TGTGCCAGCAGTTTATTAGGACAGAGGGCGAATACGCAGTATTTT
TRBD1	15	.	TRBV11-3	TRBJ2-7	CASSAQQGVDYEQYF	TGTGCCAGCAGCGCACAACAGGGGGTGGACTACGAGCAGTACTTC
.	13	.	TRBV19	TRBJ2-1	CASSILPGDEQFF	TGTGCCAGTAGTATTTTGCCAGGGGATGAGCAGTTCTTC
TRBD2	16	.	TRBV7-8	TRBJ2-4	CASSRASGGAGSIQYF	TGTGCCAGCAGCCGAGCTAGCGGGGGGGCTGGTAGCATTCAGTACTTC
.	17	.	TRBV15	TRBJ2-4	CATSRDRPQGAKNIQYF	TGTGCCACCAGCAGAGACCGCCCCCAGGGGGCCAAAAACATTCAGTACTTC
TRBD2	15	many	TRBV6-5	TRBJ2-1	CASSHGLAGGNEQFF	TGTGCCAGCAGCCACGGACTAGCGGGAGGTAATGAGCAGTTCTTC
.	13	.	TRBV11-2	TRBJ1-2	CASSLGAPYGYTF	TGTGCCAGCAGCTTAGGGGCCCCATATGGCTACACCTTC
.	14	.	TRBV5-1	TRBJ2-5	CASSSGTSQETQYF	TGCGCCAGCAGCTCCGGGACAAGCCAAGAGACCCAGTACTTC
.	14	.	TRBV19	TRBJ2-2	CASSIGTFTGELFF	TGTGCCAGTAGTATTGGGACTTTCACCGGGGAGCTGTTTTTT
TRBD2	16	.	TRBV9	TRBJ2-3	CASSGSGRASTDTQYF	TGTGCCAGCAGCGGTAGCGGGAGGGCCTCCACAGATACGCAGTATTTT
TRBD1	13	.	TRBV6-5	TRBJ1-2	CASTTGTGTLYTF	TGTGCCAGCACCACCGGGACAGGGACCCTCTACACCTTC
.	12	.	TRBV29-1	TRBJ1-2	CSVTTGSYGYTF	TGCAGCGTCACCACAGGGAGCTATGGCTACACCTTC
TRBD2	16	once	TRBV18	TRBJ2-3	CASSPRRTSIADTQYF	TGTGCCAGCTCACCACGAAGGACTAGCATAGCAGATACGCAGTATTTT
.	10	.	TRBV25-1	TRBJ2-7	CATAGYEQYF	TGTGCCACAGCAGGCTACGAGCAGTACTTC
.	19	.	TRBV13	TRBJ1-3	CASSSRQGKVGFSGNTIYF	TGTGCCAGCAGCTCAAGGCAGGGAAAAGTGGGTTTCTCTGGAAACACCATATATTTT
.	12	.	TRBV6-2/TRBV6-3	TRBJ2-2	CASSRGAGELFF	TGTGCCAGCAGTCGCGGGGCCGGGGAGCTGTTTTTT
.	15	.	TRBV19	TRBJ1-2	CASSRPGLANYGYTF	TGTGCCAGTTCGAGACCGGGACTTGCTAACTATGGCTACACCTTC
.	13	.	TRBV18	TRBJ1-4	CASSRVGAEKLFF	TGTGCCAGCTCAAGGGTAGGGGCCGAAAAACTGTTTTTT
TRBD1	15	once	TRBV2	TRBJ2-2	CASGGTGYLPGELFF	TGTGCCAGCGGGGGGACAGGGTATTTGCCCGGGGAGCTGTTTTTT
.	12	few	TRBV29-1	TRBJ1-4	CSVRTRAEELFF	TGCAGCGTTCGGACACGGGCAGAGGAACTGTTTTTT
.	15	.	TRBV7-9	TRBJ1-4	CASSLRQASNEKLFF	TGTGCCAGCAGCTTAAGACAGGCTTCTAATGAAAAACTGTTTTTT
.	15	few	TRBV9	TRBJ2-1	CASSAPSDPYNEQFF	TGTGCCAGCAGCGCGCCTAGCGATCCCTACAATGAGCAGTTCTTC
.	14	.	TRBV18	TRBJ1-4	CASSPTAGDEKLFF	TGTGCCAGCTCACCTACGGCGGGGGATGAAAAACTGTTTTTT
.	11	.	TRBV7-5	TRBJ2-5	CARSLILTQYF	TGTGCCAGAAGCTTAATCCTCACCCAGTACTTC
TRBD2	15	.	TRBV5-8	TRBJ2-7	CASSLLAGFLYEQYF	TGTGCCAGCAGCCTCCTAGCGGGCTTCCTTTACGAGCAGTACTTC
.	14	.	TRBV4-1	TRBJ2-2	CASRPEGVVGELFF	TGCGCCAGCAGGCCCGAGGGGGTGGTCGGGGAGCTGTTTTTT
.	11	.	TRBV2	TRBJ1-2	CAIRAGNGYTF	TGTGCCATCCGTGCAGGGAATGGCTACACCTTC
TRBD2	15	.	TRBV5-4	TRBJ2-5	CASSLYGGVSETQYF	TGTGCCAGCAGCTTGTACGGGGGGGTCTCAGAGACCCAGTACTTC
.	16	.	TRBV24-1	TRBJ1-2	CATSDSGEGAAYGYTF	TGTGCCACCAGTGATTCGGGGGAGGGTGCTGCCTATGGCTACACCTTC
.	13	.	TRBV10-3	TRBJ1-1	CAISGQLNTEAFF	TGTGCCATCAGTGGGCAGTTGAACACTGAAGCTTTCTTT
.	14	.	TRBV19	TRBJ2-5	CASSVQALQETQYF	TGTGCCAGTAGTGTACAGGCTTTACAAGAGACCCAGTACTTC
TRBD2	15	once	TRBV27	TRBJ2-1	CASSILLAGDDEQFF	TGTGCCAGCAGTATATTACTAGCGGGAGACGATGAGCAGTTCTTC
.	14	.	TRBV19	TRBJ1-1	CASSIQGKLAEAFF	TGTGCCAGTAGTATCCAGGGAAAGTTGGCTGAAGCTTTCTTT
TRBD1	15	.	TRBV27	TRBJ1-1	CASSPTGGGWTEAFF	TGTGCCAGCAGTCCGACAGGGGGCGGGTGGACTGAAGCTTTCTTT
TRBD2	18	.	TRBV9	TRBJ2-1	CASSPRGGGGSSYNEQFF	TGTGCCAGCAGCCCCCGAGGTGGAGGCGGGAGCTCCTACAATGAGCAGTTCTTC
.	14	.	TRBV28	TRBJ1-1	CASTPSRGDTEAFF	TGTGCCAGCACCCCATCCCGGGGTGACACTGAAGCTTTCTTT
TRBD2	15	.	TRBV19	TRBJ2-1	CASSGASGTLNEQFF	TGTGCCAGTAGTGGGGCTAGCGGGACCTTGAATGAGCAGTTCTTC
.	16	.	TRBV13	TRBJ1-6	CASSFRSLNYNSPLHF	TGTGCCAGCAGCTTCAGGTCACTCAACTATAATTCACCCCTCCACTTT
TRBD1	17	once	TRBV28	TRBJ1-1	CASSSPGQGAGNTEAFF	TGTGCCAGCAGTTCCCCGGGACAGGGGGCGGGGAACACTGAAGCTTTCTTT